The 12 T cell receptor beta chains below all came from one sample that was sequenced in a study of metastatic and nonmetastatic thyroid tumors. MiXCR was used by TCRdb to re-call the PCR reads. The data show approximately 32,000 clones, over 15% seen once. Every patient underwent thyroid surgery untreated. Sequencing was carried out using blood. These receptor sequences come from a female donor with papillary thyroid cancer or a benign thyroid nodule (not recorded which). Some clones in this sample may be carry-over from other donors' samples.

The sample holds one count of this clone. This chain joins TRBV5-1 and TRBJ2-6; possibly TRBD1 for D (6 bases). Germline CDR1 and CDR2: SGHRS and YFSETQ. The V gene lost 4 bases and the J gene lost 4 bases, with 18 bases spanning the gap. The CDR3 extends over 17 amino acids. CDR3 protein: CASSPRTSGTGANVLTF. The CDR3, as DNA: TGCGCCAGCAGCCCAAGAACTTCCGGGACAGGGGCCAACGTCCTGACTTTC.

This clone was observed a handful of times. Its ends do not fully match the called genes, so a read error is possible. The chain uses TRBV12-3 or TRBV12-4 and TRBJ2-7, with D unresolved. The CDR3 is 12 residues long. In nucleotides, the CDR3 is TGTGCCAGCATTTTTAACACCTACGATCAGTACTTC. It specifies CASIFNTYDQYF.

Many counts were recorded for this clone. The rearrangement links TRBV29-1 to TRBJ1-1, with no clear D. V was clipped by 4 bases and J by 0 bases, with 9 bases between them. The CDR3 totals 13 residues. Germline V lookup: CDR1 SQVTM, CDR2 ANQGSEA. CDR3 in amino acids: CSVGFNMNTEAFF. The DNA for the CDR3 is TGCAGCGTTGGGTTTAATATGAACACTGAAGCTTTCTTT.

This clone was observed at least ten times. The limits of the CDR3 on the DNA are not certain, so only TCRdb's listed CDR3 is given. The chain links TRBV6-1 to TRBJ2-6; the table calls TRBD1, which could not be checked here. Germline lookup yields CDR1 MNHNS and CDR2 SASEGT. The CDR3 spans 16 residues, counting both ends. CDR3 sequence reads: CASSSSTGQNANVLTF.

Many counts were recorded for this clone. Other DNA variants within this sample encode the same CDR3. The CDR3 reads CASSLETGTPSYGYTF. CDR3 sequence (DNA): TGCGCCAGCAGCTTGGAAACGGGTACTCCTAGCTATGGCTACACCTTC. The J gene is TRBJ1-2, the V gene TRBV5-1; D is undetermined. The CDR3 is 16 amino acids. Trimming stripped 0 bases from V and 4 bases from J, with 16 bases between. Germline loops: CDR1 SGHRS, CDR2 YFSETQ.

In its sample, this clone was seen many times. A much bigger clone sits one base away, suggesting this may be a read error. V usage is TRBV15 and J usage is TRBJ2-3; perhaps TRBD1 as D (5 bases). This CDR3 contains 14 residues. Germline CDR1 reads LNHNV; CDR2 reads YYDKDF (reference sequence). Trimming pared 7 bases from V and 2 bases from J, leaving 13 bases between. In DNA, the CDR3 is TGTGCCACCATCCCCGACAGAATCACAGATACGCAGTATTTT. This gives the protein CATIPDRITDTQYF.

At least ten counts were recorded for this clone. This rearrangement joins TRBV20-1 to TRBJ1-6; 8 bases are a match to TRBD1. V was clipped by 5 bases and J by 10 bases; unmatched bases: 10. The length of the CDR3 is 14 residues. From germline, CDR1 is DFQATT and CDR2 SNEGSKA (reference sequence). CDR3 residues: CSAAGTGHSSPLHF. The CDR3 coding sequence is TGCAGTGCTGCCGGGACAGGCCACAGCTCACCCCTCCACTTT.

In its sample, this clone was seen many times. This specimen includes other DNA sequences encoding the same CDR3. The V call is TRBV6-4, the J call TRBJ2-2; TRBD2 is a possible D gene (5 bases). Germline CDR1 reads MRHNA; CDR2 reads SNTAGT. This CDR3 contains 12 residues. The V gene lost 11 bases and the J gene lost 4 bases, with 11 bases spanning the gap. The CDR3 spells CAGGLITGELFF. The CDR3 DNA is TGTGCCGGCGGGCTAATCACCGGGGAGCTGTTTTTT.

This clone ranks as medium-sized. The chain combines TRBV12-3 or TRBV12-4 with TRBJ2-7, with TRBD2 as a possible D gene (5 bases). V was cut by 5 bases and J by 6 bases, with 23 bases left in between. The CDR3 covers 16 residues. The CDR3 reads CASSLDSLLGVIEQYF. CDR3 sequence (DNA): TGTGCCAGCAGTCTGGACTCTCTGTTGGGTGTGATCGAGCAGTACTTC.

This chain links TRBV28 with TRBJ2-1, with D perhaps TRBD1 or TRBD2 (6 bases each). The CDR3 consists of 15 residues. V lost 1 base, J lost 7 bases, and 14 bases lay in between. CDR1 and CDR2 from the germline V gene are MDHEN and SYDVKM. CDR3 protein: CASSLSGRGGNEQFF. As DNA, the CDR3 is TGTGCCAGCAGTTTATCGGGCAGAGGGGGGAATGAGCAGTTCTTC.

This clone showed up many times. The genes are TRBV28 and TRBJ1-4; 8 nucleotides match TRBD1. The germline V gene has CDR1 MDHEN and CDR2 SYDVKM. The CDR3 consists of 17 residues. V shed 4 bases and J 8 bases; nucleotides not matched to a gene: 15. Here the CDR3 DNA reads TGTGCCAGCAGTTCCCTCCATTCAGGGGGCGACGTGGAAAAACTGTTTTTT. It is translated as CASSSLHSGGDVEKLFF.

This clone was recorded at least ten times. The chain has TRBV20-1 and TRBJ2-3; a weak D match, TRBD1 (5 bases). This CDR3 region has 13 residues. Between the trimmed V and J ends, which lost 7 bases and 1 base, there was a span of 12 bases. The V gene's germline CDR1 is DFQATT and CDR2 SNEGSKA (reference sequence). The CDR3 bases are TGCAGTGAAGGGGCGGTACGCACAGATACGCAGTATTTT. Amino acid sequence: CSEGAVRTDTQYF.